A selection of T cell receptor beta chains follows, all from one sample in a study of T cells in Graves' hyperthyroidism and ophthalmopathy. MiXCR was run by TCRdb on the multiplex PCR reads, yielding one entry per CDR3 protein. The sample shows more than 450,000 distinct CDR3 sequences, 14% of them seen only once. The sequenced material came from blood. These receptor sequences come from a middle-aged woman with Graves' hyperthyroidism. CDR3s include the opening cysteine and the closing phenylalanine or tryptophan. D genes are given only for firm matches. Clone size appears in some rows only: once, few, many, or a class for an expanded clone.

V: TRBV3-1
size: many
D: NA
J: TRBJ1-2
CDR3: CASSQYRLGYGYTF
DNA: TGTGCCAGCAGCCAATATCGGCTCGGCTATGGCTACACCTTC

V: TRBV20-1
size: many
D: TRBD1
J: TRBJ1-1
CDR3: CSASIGGSRTEAFF
DNA: TGCAGTGCTAGTATAGGGGGCTCGAGGACTGAAGCTTTCTTT

V: TRBV20-1
size: many
D: TRBD2
J: TRBJ2-5
CDR3: CSARVSAGGMETQYF
DNA: TGCAGTGCTAGAGTTTCAGCGGGAGGGATGGAGACCCAGTACTTC

V: TRBV6-1
size: many
D: NA
J: TRBJ1-3
CDR3: CASRTSTEGNTIYF
DNA: TGTGCCAGCAGAACTTCGACGGAGGGAAACACCATATATTTT

V: TRBV7-9
size: NA
D: NA
J: TRBJ1-3
CDR3: CASSSQTGFSGNTIYF
DNA: TGTGCCAGCAGCTCTCAGACAGGTTTCTCTGGAAACACCATATATTTT

V: TRBV7-2
size: many
D: NA
J: TRBJ2-7
CDR3: CASSFYTAKGYEQYF
DNA: TGTGCCAGCAGTTTCTACACGGCGAAGGGCTACGAGCAGTACTTC

V: TRBV3-1
size: NA
D: TRBD1
J: TRBJ2-1
CDR3: CASSQDPGGIDEQFF
DNA: TGTGCCAGCAGCCAAGATCCAGGGGGCATCGATGAGCAGTTCTTC

V: TRBV2
size: many
D: NA
J: TRBJ2-5
CDR3: CASSAGARETQYF
DNA: TGTGCCAGCAGTGCCGGGGCCAGAGAGACCCAGTACTTC

V: TRBV28
size: NA
D: TRBD1
J: TRBJ2-1
CDR3: CASSSRTGRALDEQFF
DNA: TGTGCCAGCAGTTCCCGGACAGGGCGGGCCCTGGATGAGCAGTTCTTC

V: TRBV27
size: many
D: TRBD2
J: TRBJ2-1
CDR3: CASDPARERVNEQFF
DNA: TGTGCCAGCGACCCTGCGCGGGAGAGGGTGAATGAGCAGTTCTTC

V: TRBV7-8
size: many
D: TRBD1
J: TRBJ1-1
CDR3: CASSSQGATSTEAFF
DNA: TGTGCCAGCAGCTCCCAGGGGGCGACGAGCACTGAAGCTTTCTTT

V: TRBV20-1
size: NA
D: NA
J: TRBJ1-1
CDR3: CSAPAQGGYTEAFF
DNA: TGCAGTGCTCCCGCCCAGGGAGGGTACACTGAAGCTTTCTTT

V: TRBV20-1
size: NA
D: TRBD1
J: TRBJ2-3
CDR3: CSARGGTAIDTQYF
DNA: TGCAGTGCTAGAGGAGGGACAGCCATAGATACGCAGTATTTT

V: TRBV6-1
size: many
D: NA
J: TRBJ1-2
CDR3: CASTQWRKGANYGYTF
DNA: TGTGCCAGCACCCAGTGGAGGAAGGGAGCTAACTATGGCTACACCTTC

V: TRBV28
size: many
D: NA
J: TRBJ2-1
CDR3: CASSLGFLGMGSYNEQFF
DNA: TGTGCCAGCAGTTTAGGTTTCCTTGGAATGGGCTCCTACAATGAGCAGTTCTTC

V: TRBV20-1
size: few
D: NA
J: TRBJ2-1
CDR3: CSGALYNEQFF
DNA: TGCAGTGGGGCCTTATACAATGAGCAGTTCTTC

V: TRBV12-3/TRBV12-4
size: NA
D: TRBD1
J: TRBJ1-1
CDR3: CASSRPQGTLNTEAFF
DNA: TGTGCCAGCAGCCGTCCACAGGGGACCTTGAACACTGAAGCTTTCTTT

V: TRBV7-2
size: NA
D: NA
J: TRBJ2-7
CDR3: CASRRFADTSYEQYF
DNA: TGTGCCAGCAGAAGGTTTGCGGACACCTCCTACGAGCAGTACTTC

V: TRBV7-8
size: many
D: NA
J: TRBJ2-1
CDR3: CASSQGPAWGNEQFF
DNA: TGTGCCAGCAGCCAAGGGCCAGCCTGGGGCAATGAGCAGTTCTTC

V: TRBV28
size: NA
D: TRBD2
J: TRBJ2-1
CDR3: CASSSLLSGSRYNEQFF
DNA: TGTGCCAGCAGTTCCCTCCTTAGCGGGAGTAGGTACAATGAGCAGTTCTTC

V: TRBV5-1
size: many
D: TRBD2
J: TRBJ2-3
CDR3: CASSLGTSGSTDTQYF
DNA: TGTGCCAGCAGTTTGGGGACTAGCGGGAGCACAGATACGCAGTATTTT

V: TRBV12-3/TRBV12-4
size: few
D: NA
J: TRBJ2-5
CDR3: CASNFAGYQETQYF
DNA: TGTGCCAGCAATTTCGCAGGGTACCAAGAGACCCAGTACTTC

V: TRBV2
size: many
D: NA
J: TRBJ2-3
CDR3: CASNPADTQYF
DNA: TGTGCCAGCAACCCTGCAGATACGCAGTATTTT

V: TRBV6-2/TRBV6-3
size: NA
D: TRBD2
J: TRBJ2-7
CDR3: CASSSTSGIPDEQYF
DNA: TGTGCCAGCAGTTCGACTAGCGGGATCCCGGACGAGCAGTACTTC

V: TRBV5-1
size: NA
D: NA
J: TRBJ2-7
CDR3: CASSKVAYEQYF
DNA: TGCGCCAGCAGCAAGGTGGCCTACGAGCAGTACTTC

V: TRBV6-1
size: many
D: NA
J: TRBJ2-1
CDR3: CASSEVKANGVGEQFF
DNA: TGTGCCAGCAGTGAAGTCAAGGCCAATGGAGTCGGTGAGCAGTTCTTC

V: TRBV18
size: many
D: TRBD1
J: TRBJ2-5
CDR3: CASSPPNRGETQYF
DNA: TGTGCCAGCTCACCACCGAACAGGGGAGAGACCCAGTACTTC

V: TRBV29-1
size: many
D: TRBD2
J: TRBJ2-3
CDR3: CSVMSGKISTDTQYF
DNA: TGCAGCGTCATGAGCGGGAAAATTAGCACAGATACGCAGTATTTT

V: TRBV13
size: few
D: TRBD2
J: TRBJ2-1
CDR3: CASSDASGRADEQFF
DNA: TGTGCCAGCAGCGACGCTAGCGGGAGGGCCGATGAGCAGTTCTTC

V: TRBV14
size: many
D: NA
J: TRBJ2-1
CDR3: CASSLSSLYNEQFF
DNA: TGTGCCAGCAGCCTGTCTTCCCTTTACAATGAGCAGTTCTTC

V: TRBV20-1
size: many
D: NA
J: TRBJ1-1
CDR3: CSAPQFTEAFF
DNA: TGCAGTGCTCCGCAGTTCACTGAAGCTTTCTTT

V: TRBV20-1
size: many
D: NA
J: TRBJ2-7
CDR3: CSARDQARFVEQYF
DNA: TGCAGTGCTAGAGATCAAGCCAGGTTCGTGGAGCAGTACTTC

V: TRBV28
size: many
D: NA
J: TRBJ2-7
CDR3: CASSFGLPYEQYF
DNA: TGTGCCAGCAGTTTTGGGCTACCCTACGAGCAGTACTTC

V: TRBV2
size: many
D: TRBD1
J: TRBJ1-1
CDR3: CASRQTTGELSTEAFF
DNA: TGTGCCAGCAGGCAAACGACAGGGGAATTGAGCACTGAAGCTTTCTTT

V: TRBV20-1
size: many
D: NA
J: TRBJ1-6
CDR3: CSASMDANNSPLHF
DNA: TGCAGTGCTAGCATGGACGCTAACAATTCACCCCTCCACTTT

V: TRBV12-3/TRBV12-4
size: many
D: TRBD1
J: TRBJ1-4
CDR3: CASSRQQGIREKLFF
DNA: TGTGCCAGCAGTCGCCAACAGGGGATAAGGGAAAAACTGTTTTTT

V: TRBV10-3
size: many
D: TRBD1
J: TRBJ2-7
CDR3: CAISDKQGNYEQYF
DNA: TGTGCCATCAGTGATAAACAGGGGAACTACGAGCAGTACTTC

V: TRBV7-2
size: NA
D: NA
J: TRBJ2-3
CDR3: CASSLGVNTDTQYF
DNA: TGTGCCAGCAGCTTAGGAGTTAACACAGATACGCAGTATTTT

V: TRBV3-1
size: many
D: TRBD2
J: TRBJ2-1
CDR3: CASSQAGTSGSNEQFF
DNA: TGTGCCAGCAGCCAAGCTGGGACTAGCGGGAGCAATGAGCAGTTCTTC

V: TRBV19
size: NA
D: NA
J: TRBJ2-1
CDR3: CASSFLTGGGAPYNEQFF
DNA: TGTGCCAGTAGTTTCTTAACGGGGGGCGGGGCCCCCTACAATGAGCAGTTCTTC

V: TRBV11-3
size: NA
D: NA
J: TRBJ2-3
CDR3: CASSYNMADTQYF
DNA: TGTGCCAGCAGCTATAATATGGCAGATACGCAGTATTTT

V: TRBV9
size: NA
D: TRBD2
J: TRBJ2-1
CDR3: CASSVGTGTSGQSRQFF
DNA: TGTGCCAGCAGCGTGGGGACCGGGACTAGCGGGCAGAGCCGGCAGTTCTTC

V: TRBV20-1
size: NA
D: NA
J: TRBJ2-3
CDR3: CSAPVGDTQYF
DNA: TGCAGTGCCCCGGTGGGGGATACGCAGTATTTT

V: TRBV11-3
size: many
D: TRBD2
J: TRBJ2-1
CDR3: CASSLGLPYNEQFF
DNA: TGTGCCAGCAGTCTGGGACTACCATACAATGAGCAGTTCTTC

V: TRBV2
size: many
D: NA
J: TRBJ1-5
CDR3: CASSETRGINQPQHF
DNA: TGTGCCAGCAGTGAGACCAGGGGTATCAATCAGCCCCAGCATTTT

V: TRBV6-2/TRBV6-3
size: NA
D: NA
J: TRBJ2-1
CDR3: CASTPKGTSNEQFF
DNA: TGTGCCAGCACCCCCAAGGGGACAAGCAATGAGCAGTTCTTC

V: TRBV12-5
size: NA
D: NA
J: TRBJ1-5
CDR3: CASGSRGSNQPQHF
DNA: TGTGCTAGTGGTTCGAGGGGTAGCAATCAGCCCCAGCATTTT

V: TRBV19
size: few
D: TRBD1
J: TRBJ1-5
CDR3: CASSPATGGNQPQHF
DNA: TGTGCCAGTAGTCCCGCGACAGGGGGCAATCAGCCCCAGCATTTT

V: TRBV6-2/TRBV6-3
size: many
D: TRBD2
J: TRBJ2-2
CDR3: CASTQRPGTSGPNTGELFF
DNA: TGTGCCAGCACCCAACGCCCCGGGACTAGCGGACCGAACACCGGGGAGCTGTTTTTT

V: TRBV25-1
size: few
D: NA
J: TRBJ2-5
CDR3: CASSGTTGNQETQYF
DNA: TGTGCCAGCAGTGGGACTACAGGGAACCAAGAGACCCAGTACTTC

V: TRBV5-8
size: NA
D: NA
J: TRBJ2-4
CDR3: CASSLGFGNIQYF
DNA: TGTGCCAGCAGCTTAGGGTTTGGAAACATTCAGTACTTC

V: TRBV6-1
size: NA
D: TRBD2
J: TRBJ2-1
CDR3: CASDSGGSYNEQFF
DNA: TGTGCCAGCGACTCGGGGGGGTCCTACAATGAGCAGTTCTTC

V: TRBV18
size: many
D: NA
J: TRBJ1-6
CDR3: CASSPGGYNSPLHF
DNA: TGTGCCAGCTCACCAGGGGGATATAATTCACCCCTCCACTTT

V: TRBV3-1
size: many
D: TRBD1
J: TRBJ1-2
CDR3: CASSQAGQVFGYTF
DNA: TGTGCCAGCAGCCAAGCGGGACAGGTCTTTGGCTACACCTTC

V: TRBV5-1
size: many
D: NA
J: TRBJ2-7
CDR3: CVSKIQGTYEQYF
DNA: TGCGTCAGCAAAATACAGGGAACCTACGAGCAGTACTTC

V: TRBV29-1
size: NA
D: TRBD2
J: TRBJ2-1
CDR3: CSVDSGRTYNEQFF
DNA: TGCAGCGTTGATAGCGGGAGGACTTACAATGAGCAGTTCTTC

V: TRBV19
size: few
D: NA
J: TRBJ1-1
CDR3: CASSIYLRGGGNTEAFF
DNA: TGTGCCAGTAGTATTTATTTGAGGGGCGGCGGGAACACTGAAGCTTTCTTT

V: TRBV9
size: NA
D: TRBD1
J: TRBJ2-2
CDR3: CASSGRDRGLNTGELFF
DNA: TGTGCCAGCAGCGGCCGGGACAGGGGCCTCAACACCGGGGAGCTGTTTTTT

V: TRBV2
size: many
D: NA
J: TRBJ2-1
CDR3: CASKLRVAYNEQFF
DNA: TGTGCCAGCAAGCTACGAGTAGCCTACAATGAGCAGTTCTTC